The T cell receptor (beta chain) under discussion was sequenced for a study of cytomegalovirus exposure and HLA in healthy donors. This CDR3 comprises 15 residues. Germline-derived CDR1 and CDR2 are SEHNR and FQNEAQ (reference sequence). V was trimmed by 4 bases and J by 3 bases, leaving 13 bases between them. Researchers ran the PCR with 60 Vbeta and 13 Jbeta primers. Measured with immunoSEQ multiplex PCR; TCRdb has only the in-frame clones, and not every one. Among approximately 250,000 clones, about 85% were seen once, and the ten largest hold 0.2% to 0.25%. The clonotype was recovered from a girl between 2 and 10 years old in good health and CMV-seronegative. The V and J genes are TRBV7-9 and TRBJ2-1; no reliable D call. The specimen sequenced was PBMCs. The CDR3 DNA sequence: TGTGCCAGCAGCTCCTCTTATCCAGACTACAATGAGCAGTTCTTC. Amino acid sequence: CASSSSYPDYNEQFF.